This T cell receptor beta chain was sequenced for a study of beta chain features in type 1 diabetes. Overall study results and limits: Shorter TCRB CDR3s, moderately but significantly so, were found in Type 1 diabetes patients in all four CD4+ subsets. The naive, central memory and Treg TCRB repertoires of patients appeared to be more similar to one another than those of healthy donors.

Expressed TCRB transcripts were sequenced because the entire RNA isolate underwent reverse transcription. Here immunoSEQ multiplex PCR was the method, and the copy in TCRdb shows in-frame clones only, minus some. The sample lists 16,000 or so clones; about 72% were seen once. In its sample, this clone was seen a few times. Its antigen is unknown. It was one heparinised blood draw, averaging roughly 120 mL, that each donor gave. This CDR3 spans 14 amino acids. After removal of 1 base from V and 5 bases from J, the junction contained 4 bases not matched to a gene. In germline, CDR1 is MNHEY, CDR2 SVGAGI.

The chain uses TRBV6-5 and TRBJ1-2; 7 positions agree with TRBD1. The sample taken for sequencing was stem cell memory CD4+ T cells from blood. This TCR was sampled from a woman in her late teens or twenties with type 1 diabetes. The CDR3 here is CASSYLGRGYGYTF. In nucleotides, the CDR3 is TGTGCCAGCAGTTACTTAGGCAGGGGGTATGGCTACACCTTC.